The T cell receptor beta chain under discussion was sequenced for a study of blood T cell repertoires in COVID-19. Repertoires were generated with immunoSEQ multiplex PCR, while TCRdb's copy carries only in-frame clones and drops some. The table includes about 130,000 clones, just under 85% detected once. The CDR3 totals 14 residues. V gave up 4 bases and J gave up 6 bases; unmatched junction bases: 5. Per the germline V gene, CDR1 is KGHSH and CDR2 is LQKENI. The sample taken for sequencing was peripheral blood. The clonotype was recovered from a human donor in a cohort sampled during active COVID-19. The V gene is TRBV18, the J gene TRBJ2-7; 11 bases line up with TRBD1. The CDR3 sequence: CASSLPGQGGEQYF. CDR3 bases: TGTGCCAGCTCACTCCCGGGACAGGGGGGCGAGCAGTACTTC.